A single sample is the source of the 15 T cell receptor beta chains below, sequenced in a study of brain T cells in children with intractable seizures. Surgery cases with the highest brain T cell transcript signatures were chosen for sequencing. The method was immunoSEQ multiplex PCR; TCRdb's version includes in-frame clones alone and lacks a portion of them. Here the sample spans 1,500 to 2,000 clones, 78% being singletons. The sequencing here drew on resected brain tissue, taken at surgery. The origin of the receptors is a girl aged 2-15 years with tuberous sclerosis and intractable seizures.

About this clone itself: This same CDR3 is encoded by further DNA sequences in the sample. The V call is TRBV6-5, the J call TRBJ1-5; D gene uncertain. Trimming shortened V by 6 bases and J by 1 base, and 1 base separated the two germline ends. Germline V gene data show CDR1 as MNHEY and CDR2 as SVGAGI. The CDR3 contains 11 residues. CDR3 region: CASRSNQPQHF. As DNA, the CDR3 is TGTGCCAGCAGAAGCAATCAGCCCCAGCATTTT.

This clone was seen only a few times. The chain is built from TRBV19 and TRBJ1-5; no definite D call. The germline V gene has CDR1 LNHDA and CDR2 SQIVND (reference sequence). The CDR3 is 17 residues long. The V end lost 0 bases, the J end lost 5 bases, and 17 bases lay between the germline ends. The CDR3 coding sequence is TGTGCCAGTAGTATAGAATCCGTGGGCAGGCGGGATCAGCCCCAGCATTTT. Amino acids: CASSIESVGRRDQPQHF.

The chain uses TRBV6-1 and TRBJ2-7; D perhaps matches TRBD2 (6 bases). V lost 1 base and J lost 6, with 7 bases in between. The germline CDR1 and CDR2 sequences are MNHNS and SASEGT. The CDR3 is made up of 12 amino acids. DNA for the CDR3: TGTGCCAGCAGTGAAGTGGGAGGCGAGCAGTACTTC. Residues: CASSEVGGEQYF.

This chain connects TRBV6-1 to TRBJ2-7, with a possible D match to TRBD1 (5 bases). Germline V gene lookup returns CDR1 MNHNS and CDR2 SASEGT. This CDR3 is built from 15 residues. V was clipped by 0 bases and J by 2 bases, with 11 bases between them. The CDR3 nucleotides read TGTGCCAGCAGTGAAGCGCCAGGGATCCCCTACGAGCAGTACTTC. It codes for CASSEAPGIPYEQYF.

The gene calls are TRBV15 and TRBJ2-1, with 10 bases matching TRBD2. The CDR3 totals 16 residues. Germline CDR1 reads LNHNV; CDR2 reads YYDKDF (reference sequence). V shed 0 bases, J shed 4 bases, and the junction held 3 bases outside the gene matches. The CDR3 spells CATSREAGGQYNEQFF. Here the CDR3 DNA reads TGTGCCACCAGCAGAGAAGCGGGGGGGCAATACAATGAGCAGTTCTTC.

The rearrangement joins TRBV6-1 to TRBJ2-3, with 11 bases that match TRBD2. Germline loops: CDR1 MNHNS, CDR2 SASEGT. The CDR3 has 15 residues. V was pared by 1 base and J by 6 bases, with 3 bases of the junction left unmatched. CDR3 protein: CASSEVAGGPDTQYF. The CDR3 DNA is TGTGCCAGCAGTGAAGTAGCGGGGGGGCCCGATACGCAGTATTTT.

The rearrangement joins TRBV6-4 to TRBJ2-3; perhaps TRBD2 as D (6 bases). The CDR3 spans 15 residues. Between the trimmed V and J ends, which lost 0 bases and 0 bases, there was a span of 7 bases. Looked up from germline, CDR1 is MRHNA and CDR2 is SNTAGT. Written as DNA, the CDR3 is TGTGCCAGCAGTGACTCTGCGGGAAGCACAGATACGCAGTATTTT. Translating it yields CASSDSAGSTDTQYF.

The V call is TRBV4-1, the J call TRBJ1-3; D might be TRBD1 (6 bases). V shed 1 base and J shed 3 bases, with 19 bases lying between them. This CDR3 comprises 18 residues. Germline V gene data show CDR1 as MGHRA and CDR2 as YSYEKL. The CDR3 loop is CASSQGAHRDGVGNTIYF. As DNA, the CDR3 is TGCGCCAGCAGCCAAGGGGCGCACAGGGACGGGGTTGGAAACACCATATATTTT.

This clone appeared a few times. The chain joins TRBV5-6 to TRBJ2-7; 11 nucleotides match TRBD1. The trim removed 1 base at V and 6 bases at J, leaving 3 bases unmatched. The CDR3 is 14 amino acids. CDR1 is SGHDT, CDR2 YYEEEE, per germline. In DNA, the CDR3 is TGTGCCAGCAGCTTGTATGGGACAGGGGGCGAGCAGTACTTC. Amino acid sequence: CASSLYGTGGEQYF.

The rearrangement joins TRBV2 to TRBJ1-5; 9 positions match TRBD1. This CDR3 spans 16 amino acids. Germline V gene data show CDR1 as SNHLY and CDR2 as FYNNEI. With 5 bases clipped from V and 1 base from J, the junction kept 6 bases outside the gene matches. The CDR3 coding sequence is TGTGCCAGCAGTAAAGGACAGGGGAACAGCAATCAGCCCCAGCATTTT. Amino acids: CASSKGQGNSNQPQHF.

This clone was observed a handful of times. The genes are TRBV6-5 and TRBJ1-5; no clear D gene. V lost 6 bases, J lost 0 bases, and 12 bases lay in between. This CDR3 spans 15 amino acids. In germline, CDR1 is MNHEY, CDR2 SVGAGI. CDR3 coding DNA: TGTGCCAGCAGCCAGACCTGGGGTAGCAATCAGCCCCAGCATTTT. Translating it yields CASSQTWGSNQPQHF.

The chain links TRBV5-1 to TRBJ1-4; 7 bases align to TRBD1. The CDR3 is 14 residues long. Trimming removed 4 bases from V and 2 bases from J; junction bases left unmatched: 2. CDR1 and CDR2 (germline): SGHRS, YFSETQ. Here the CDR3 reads CASSQGETNEKLFF. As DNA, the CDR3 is TGCGCCAGCAGCCAGGGGGAGACTAATGAAAAACTGTTTTTT. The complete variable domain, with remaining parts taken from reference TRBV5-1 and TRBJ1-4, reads KAGVTQTPRYLIKTRGQQVTLSCSPISGHRSVSWYQQTPGQGLQFLFEYFSETQRNKGNFPGRFSGRQFSNSRSEMNVSTLELGDSALYLCASSQGETNEKLFFGSGTQLSVL.

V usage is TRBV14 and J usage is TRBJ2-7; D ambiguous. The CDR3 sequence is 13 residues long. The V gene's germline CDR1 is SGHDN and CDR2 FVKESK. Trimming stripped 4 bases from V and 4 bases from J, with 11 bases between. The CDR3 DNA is TGTGCCAGCAGCCCCGTTTGGGGTTACGAGCAGTACTTC. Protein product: CASSPVWGYEQYF.

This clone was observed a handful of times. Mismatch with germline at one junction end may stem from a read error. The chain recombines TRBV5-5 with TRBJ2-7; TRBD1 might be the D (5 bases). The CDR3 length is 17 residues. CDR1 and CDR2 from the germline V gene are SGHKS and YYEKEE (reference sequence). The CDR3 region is CASSFPGTGRQNPPLFF. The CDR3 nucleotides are TGTGCCAGCAGCTTTCCCGGAACAGGACGGCAAAACCCTCCCCTTTTCTTC.

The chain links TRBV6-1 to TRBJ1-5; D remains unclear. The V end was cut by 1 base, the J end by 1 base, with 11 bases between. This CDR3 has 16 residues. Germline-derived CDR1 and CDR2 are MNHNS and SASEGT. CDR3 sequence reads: CASSEERAWSNQPQHF. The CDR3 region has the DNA TGTGCCAGCAGTGAAGAAAGGGCATGGAGCAATCAGCCCCAGCATTTT.